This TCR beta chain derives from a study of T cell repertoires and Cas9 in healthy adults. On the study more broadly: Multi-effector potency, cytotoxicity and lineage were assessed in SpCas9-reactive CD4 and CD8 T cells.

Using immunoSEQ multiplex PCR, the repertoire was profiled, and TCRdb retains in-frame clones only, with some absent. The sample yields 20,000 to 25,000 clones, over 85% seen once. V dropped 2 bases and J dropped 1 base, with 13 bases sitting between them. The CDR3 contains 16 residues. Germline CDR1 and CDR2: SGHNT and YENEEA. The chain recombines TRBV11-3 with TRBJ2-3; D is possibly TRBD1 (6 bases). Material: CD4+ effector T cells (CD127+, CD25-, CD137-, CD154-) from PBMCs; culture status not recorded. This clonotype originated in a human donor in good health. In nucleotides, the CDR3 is TGTGCCAGCAGCTTATCCAGGGGCGGCGGCACAGATACGCAGTATTTT. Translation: CASSLSRGGGTDTQYF. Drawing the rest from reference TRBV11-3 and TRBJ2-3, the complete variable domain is EAGVVQSPRYKIIEKKQPVAFWCNPISGHNTLYWYLQNLGQGPELLIRYENEEAVDDSQLPKDRFSAERLKGVDSTLKIQPAELGDSAVYLCASSLSRGGGTDTQYFGPGTRLTVL.